The T cell receptor (beta chain) described here comes from a study of T-cell reconstitution after alpha-beta-depleted transplantation in children (TCRdb year 2016). In terms of the full investigation: Using TCR repertoire profiling, the study quantitatively followed how T-cell immune reconstitution unfolded in children after TCRalphabeta/CD19-depleted allogeneic hematopoietic cell transplantation. Results and caveats for the whole study, not just this receptor: Over subsequent months, a decline in hyperexpanded clone frequencies was noted, and after one year, T-cell counts and TCRbeta diversity were mostly ascribed to newly produced T cells. Apparently early alphabetaT-cell count recovery about two months after transplant reportedly relied on only several hundred rapidly expanded clones derived from non-depleted graft cells. The high TCRbeta diversity at day 60 in some patients was ascribed to recipient T cells and intrathymic progenitors that had survived conditioning.

The treatment or condition label, read with the paper, signifies: allogeneic hematopoietic cell transplantation with graft depleted of TCRalphabeta T cells and CD19 B cells. The transplant recipients were children given TCRalphabeta/CD19-depleted allogeneic hematopoietic cell grafts. The receptor library was made with PCR. These reads were obtained on an Illumina HiSeq 2500. Molecular barcoding was employed in the preparation of TCR libraries, with unique molecular identifiers being used to normalize TCRbeta repertoire quantification. The public reads were quality trimmed at Q25 with fastp and then assembled into clones with MiXCR by TCRdb, keeping productive beta chains. Duplicate CDR3 protein sequences are folded into a single record with the most common DNA and genes. The sample yields 90,000 to 150,000 distinct CDR3 sequences; 23% were counted once. Of the sample, 8% to 11% falls within the top ten clones.

Taken from the germline V gene (reference sequence), the CDR1 and CDR2 loops are SEHNR and FQNEAQ. Inclusive of the bounding cysteine and phenylalanine, the CDR3 is 14 residues long. The sequence is cut down to CDR3 DNA, 42 bases in frame from base 1. The trim is 0 bases for V and 5 bases for J, with a gap of 11 bases between the germline ends. Details on this clonotype: What this receptor recognizes is not known. Base qualities are not recorded, but no much larger clone differs from it by a single base.

Sample: PBMCs, mostly from graft donor cells, taken 180 days after TCRalphabeta/CD19-depleted stem cell transplant. The V gene is TRBV7-9 and the J gene is TRBJ2-7, with TRBD2 tentatively as D gene (5 bases match). The clonotype was recovered from a male patient aged 2-15 years who had a stem cell transplant for chronic granulomatous disease, so the T cells may come from the graft donor. The CDR3 has the sequence CASSLARGSNEQYF. DNA sequence: TGTGCCAGCAGCTTAGCGAGAGGGAGCAACGAGCAGTACTTC.